The sequence of this T cell receptor (beta chain) was determined in a study of early T cells in non-severe SARS-CoV-2 infection. Whole-study results and caveats: A preference for anti-spike CD8 responses marked VDJdb matching, which missed private and CD4 specificities.

TCRdb independently ran MiXCR on the 5' RACE reads; one entry per CDR3 protein. The table has about 110,000 distinct CDR3 sequences, 12% seen once. Comment on this clonotype: Its antigen remains unidentified.

CDR3 length: 14 residues. Germline V gives CDR1 DFQATT, CDR2 SNEGSKA (reference sequence). The V and J ends lost 4 bases and 3 bases respectively, with 16 bases between them. The clonotype comes from an adult who was a healthcare worker with PCR-confirmed SARS-CoV-2 infection or an uninfected control (not recorded which). The chain carries TRBV20-1 and TRBJ2-7; D tentatively reads TRBD1 or TRBD2 (5 bases each). The source material was whole blood. The CDR3 spells CSAILPFGGYEQYF. As DNA, the CDR3 is TGCAGTGCTATCCTCCCCTTTGGGGGCTACGAGCAGTACTTC.